The 17 T cell receptor beta chains below come from one sample, sequenced in a study of early T cells in non-severe SARS-CoV-2 infection. Using its own MiXCR run on the 5' RACE reads, TCRdb lists one record per CDR3 protein. The table has 75,000 to 100,000 distinct CDR3 sequences, approximately 15% seen once. The material sequenced was whole blood. Receptors were obtained from an adult who was a healthcare worker with PCR-confirmed SARS-CoV-2 infection or an uninfected control (not recorded which).

V is TRBV6-5 and J is TRBJ1-1, with D maybe TRBD1 (6 bases). Trimming removed 2 bases at V and 5 bases at J, with 15 bases between. Germline lookup yields CDR1 MNHEY and CDR2 SVGAGI. The CDR3 is made up of 15 amino acids. The CDR3 sequence: CASSYPSQGKTEAFF. CDR3 in DNA: TGTGCCAGCAGTTACCCGAGCCAGGGGAAAACTGAAGCTTTCTTT.

This chain links TRBV28 with TRBJ2-7; D is possibly TRBD1 (6 bases). Germline V CDR1 and CDR2: MDHEN, SYDVKM. Deletions cut 5 bases from V and 3 bases from J, with 17 bases between. The CDR3 is 15 residues long. The DNA for the CDR3 is TGTGCCAGCAGTCTGGCCCTCGGACAGCTCTACGAGCAGTACTTC. Translated, it gives CASSLALGQLYEQYF.

This clonotype was seen more than once but under ten times. The chain uses TRBV9 and TRBJ1-6, with D perhaps TRBD1 (5 bases). The CDR3 covers 13 residues. CDR1 SGDLS and CDR2 YYNGEE come from the germline V gene. Trimming pared 2 bases from V and 9 bases from J, leaving 9 bases between. CDR3 in DNA: TGTGCCAGCAGCGTGGATACAGGTTCACCCCTCCACTTT. Its translation: CASSVDTGSPLHF.

This clonotype occurred a few times. The CDR3 loop reads CASSFRGEGEQYF. In nucleotides, the CDR3 is TGTGCCAGCAGTTTCAGGGGAGAGGGCGAGCAGTACTTC. J is TRBJ2-7 and V is TRBV28; D possibly corresponds to TRBD1 (6 bases). V was trimmed by 3 bases and J by 6 bases, leaving 12 bases between them. Germline CDR1 is MDHEN and CDR2 is SYDVKM. The CDR3 is 13 residues long.

This clonotype was detected only a few times. The CDR3 sequence is CSVEGTPYGYTF. DNA of the CDR3: TGCAGCGTTGAAGGGACACCCTATGGCTACACCTTC. The chain joins TRBV29-1 to TRBJ1-2; D is possibly TRBD1 (5 bases). V lost 1 base and J lost 4, with 7 bases in between. CDR1 and CDR2 (germline): SQVTM, ANQGSEA. This CDR3 has 12 amino acids.

This clonotype showed up just a few times. The chain combines TRBV29-1 with TRBJ1-1; D is perhaps TRBD1 (5 bases). V lost 4 bases and J 0 bases, leaving 6 bases between the germline ends. Germline CDR1 SQVTM, CDR2 ANQGSEA. CDR3 length: 12 residues. DNA for the CDR3: TGCAGCGTTGCGGGGGTGAACACTGAAGCTTTCTTT. Residues: CSVAGVNTEAFF. Together with reference TRBV29-1 and TRBJ1-1, the CDR3 gives the full variable domain: SAVISQKPSRDICQRGTSLTIQCQVDSQVTMMFWYRQQPGQSLTLIATANQGSEATYESGFVIDKFPISRPNLTFSTLTVSNMSPEDSSIYLCSVAGVNTEAFFGQGTRLTVV.

This clonotype was seen more than once but under ten times. This chain links TRBV9 with TRBJ1-2, with no clear D. The V end lost 0 bases, the J end lost 4 bases, and 10 bases lay between the germline ends. This CDR3 is built from 14 residues. Per the germline V gene, CDR1 is SGDLS and CDR2 is YYNGEE. The CDR3 DNA reads as TGTGCCAGCAGCGTAGGTTCGGAAGCCTATGGCTACACCTTC. As protein: CASSVGSEAYGYTF.

The chain has TRBV12-5 and TRBJ2-1; D is unclear. The V and J ends lost 0 bases and 7 bases respectively, with 1 base between them. Looked up from germline, CDR1 is LGHNT and CDR2 is FRNRAP. CDR3 length equals 11 residues. This chain's CDR3 is CASGLVNEQFF. CDR3 DNA sequence: TGTGCTAGTGGTTTGGTAAATGAGCAGTTCTTC.

As DNA, the CDR3 is TGCGCCAGCAGCTTGTTGGGTGGCTCCTACGAGCAGTACTTC. Amino acid sequence: CASSLLGGSYEQYF. V and J are TRBV5-1 and TRBJ2-7; D gene ambiguous. CDR3 length equals 14 residues. CDR1 is SGHRS, CDR2 YFSETQ, per germline. V was trimmed by 1 base and J by 0 bases, leaving 8 bases between them.

This clonotype has a count of ten or more. V usage is TRBV5-1 and J usage is TRBJ1-2; D gene unclear. The CDR3 totals 16 residues. From germline, CDR1 is SGHRS and CDR2 YFSETQ. The V end was cut by 0 bases, the J end by 5 bases, with 17 bases between. DNA for the CDR3: TGCGCCAGCAGCTTGGTCAGCGGGAGTGGATTGTATGGCTACACCTTC. Encoded protein: CASSLVSGSGLYGYTF.

In its sample, this clonotype was seen a few times. CDR3 amino acids: CASSPVTGELFF. The CDR3 DNA follows: TGTGCCAGCAGCCCGGTAACCGGGGAGCTGTTTTTT. V is TRBV7-9 and J is TRBJ2-2; the D is unclear. Germline assignment: CDR1 SEHNR and CDR2 FQNEAQ (reference sequence). The CDR3 sequence is 12 residues long. V was cut by 5 bases and J by 5 bases, with 6 bases left in between.

This clonotype has only a few counts. The rearrangement joins TRBV20-1 to TRBJ2-1, with D perhaps being TRBD1 or TRBD2 (5 bases each). This CDR3 comprises 14 residues. Trimming stripped 8 bases from V and 12 bases from J, with 26 bases between. Germline values: CDR1 DFQATT, CDR2 SNEGSKA (reference sequence). Here the CDR3 reads CSSYRRDPEGGQFF. The CDR3 DNA sequence: TGCAGTTCTTACCGCCGGGACCCAGAAGGTGGGCAGTTCTTC.

This clonotype has at least ten counts. The chain joins TRBV28 to TRBJ2-3, with 9 bases that match TRBD2. This CDR3 is built from 15 residues. The trim removed 3 bases at V and 4 bases at J, leaving 5 bases unmatched. Per germline, CDR1 MDHEN and CDR2 SYDVKM. DNA of the CDR3: TGTGCCAGCAGTTTCGGGACTAGCTTTTCAGATACGCAGTATTTT. It specifies CASSFGTSFSDTQYF. The entire variable domain, with the rest obtained from reference TRBV28 and TRBJ2-3, is as follows: DVKVTQSSRYLVKRTGEKVFLECVQDMDHENMFWYRQDPGLGLRLIYFSYDVKMKEKGDIPEGYSVSREKKERFSLILESASTNQTSMYLCASSFGTSFSDTQYFGPGTRLTVL.

The sample holds a few counts of this clonotype. The CDR3 bases are TGTGCCAGCAGCCAGGACAGCTTATCCACAGATACGCAGTATTTT. Its translation: CASSQDSLSTDTQYF. The V and J genes are TRBV27 and TRBJ2-3; TRBD1 might be the D (6 bases). Trimming took off 6 bases at V and 2 bases at J, with 15 bases between the two ends. The CDR3 contains 15 residues. Per the germline V gene, CDR1 is MNHEY and CDR2 is SMNVEV (reference sequence).

This clonotype was detected a few times. The CDR3 bases are TGTGCCAGCAGCTTGAAGGGGAGCACAGATACGCAGTATTTT. This translates into CASSLKGSTDTQYF. The J gene is TRBJ2-3, the V gene TRBV5-4; perhaps TRBD1 as D (5 bases). CDR1 is SGHNT and CDR2 is YYREEE in the germline V gene (reference sequence). The V gene lost 1 base and the J gene lost 0 bases, with 6 bases spanning the gap. This CDR3 has 14 residues.

The rearrangement uses TRBV5-4 and TRBJ1-2; D is unresolved. Per the germline V gene, CDR1 is SGHNT and CDR2 is YYREEE (reference sequence). V was trimmed by 0 bases and J by 10 bases, leaving 7 bases between them. This CDR3 has 11 residues. The CDR3 DNA reads TGTGCCAGCAGCTTGGGCACGGACTACACCTTC. This codes for CASSLGTDYTF.

This clonotype came up a few times. This rearrangement joins TRBV10-3 to TRBJ1-2, with D hard to call. In germline, CDR1 is ENHRY, CDR2 SYGVKD. V was cut by 2 bases and J by 4 bases, with 5 bases left in between. This CDR3 is 12 amino acids long. CDR3 region: CAISEEVYGYTF. Here the CDR3 DNA reads TGTGCCATCAGTGAGGAAGTCTATGGCTACACCTTC.